The next 20 T cell receptor beta chains were all read from a single sample in a study of molecular identifiers for immune sequencing clone quantification. One entry per CDR3 protein results from TCRdb running MiXCR on the PCR reads. Among around 70,000 distinct CDR3 sequences listed, approximately 17% were seen once. The sequenced sample was naive CD8+ T cells from blood, with Jurkat cell RNA spiked in. Subset meaning: FACS-sorted CD8+CD4-CCR7+CD45RA+ naive T cells. Source of these receptors: a human donor in good health. Some libraries in this study had Jurkat cell RNA spiked in.

This clonotype was picked up many times. The V gene is TRBV7-9, the J gene TRBJ1-6; D call uncertain. This CDR3 comprises 15 residues. Germline values: CDR1 SEHNR, CDR2 FQNEAQ (reference sequence). V lost 3 bases and J 8 bases, leaving 14 bases between the germline ends. For the CDR3, the DNA is TGTGCCAGCAGCTTGGTAGGGAGGGTAGATTCACCCCTCCACTTT. Translated: CASSLVGRVDSPLHF.

This rearrangement joins TRBV19 to TRBJ2-1, with a weak D call TRBD2 (6 bases). The CDR3 runs to 14 residues. V lost 5 bases and J lost 8, with 16 bases in between. Germline CDR1 reads LNHDA; CDR2 reads SQIVND (reference sequence). CDR3: CASSGRTTGDEQFF. The CDR3 nucleotides read TGTGCCAGTAGTGGGAGGACGACCGGCGATGAGCAGTTCTTC.

This rearrangement joins TRBV15 to TRBJ1-1; D possibly corresponds to TRBD1 (6 bases). This CDR3 has 15 residues. V lost 0 bases and J 3 bases, leaving 11 bases between the germline ends. Germline V lookup: CDR1 LNHNV, CDR2 YYDKDF (reference sequence). The CDR3 nucleotides are TGTGCCACCAGCAGAGAGAAACAGGGTTACACTGAAGCTTTCTTT. Amino acids: CATSREKQGYTEAFF.

CDR3 sequence (DNA): TGTGCCACCAGCCGGCTCCAGCGGAGCTCCTACAATGAGCAGTTCTTC. This gives the protein CATSRLQRSSYNEQFF. This chain links TRBV15 with TRBJ2-1, with D possibly being TRBD2 (5 bases). The CDR3 is 16 residues long. V was trimmed by 5 bases and J by 0 bases, leaving 14 bases between them. Germline CDR1 is LNHNV and CDR2 is YYDKDF (reference sequence).

Many counts were recorded for this clonotype. This chain uses TRBV28 with TRBJ2-7; TRBD2 matches 7 bases. The ends lost 2 bases at V and 9 bases at J; junction bases unmatched: 10. Germline loops: CDR1 MDHEN, CDR2 SYDVKM. The CDR3 length is 14 residues. The CDR3 nucleotides are TGTGCCAGCAGTTTACTAGCGGCTGTCTCAGTGCAGTACTTC. Protein product: CASSLLAAVSVQYF. The complete variable domain, with remaining parts taken from reference TRBV28 and TRBJ2-7, reads DVKVTQSSRYLVKRTGEKVFLECVQDMDHENMFWYRQDPGLGLRLIYFSYDVKMKEKGDIPEGYSVSREKKERFSLILESASTNQTSMYLCASSLLAAVSVQYFGPGTRLTVT.

This clonotype was counted at least ten times. This chain uses TRBV20-1 with TRBJ2-1; 10 bases map to TRBD2. The germline V gene encodes CDR1 DFQATT and CDR2 SNEGSKA (reference sequence). This CDR3 spans 15 amino acids. V lost 0 bases and J lost 8; bases outside the gene matches: 7. The CDR3 sequence is CSARDIAGGYYEQFF. Written as DNA, the CDR3 is TGCAGTGCTAGAGATATAGCGGGAGGATACTATGAGCAGTTCTTC.

This clonotype was seen many times. This chain connects TRBV2 to TRBJ2-1; 9 nucleotides match TRBD2. J lost 2 bases, V lost 6 bases, and 8 bases had no gene match. The CDR3 has 16 residues. From germline, CDR1 is SNHLY and CDR2 FYNNEI. The CDR3 loop is CASSETGLATYNEQFF. CDR3 in DNA: TGTGCCAGCAGCGAAACAGGACTAGCGACCTACAATGAGCAGTTCTTC.

In this sample, this clonotype turned up many times. This chain links TRBV18 with TRBJ2-7; D may correspond to TRBD1 or TRBD2 (5 bases each). Germline-derived CDR1 and CDR2 are KGHSH and LQKENI. V was shortened by 3 bases and J by 5 bases, with 14 bases between the two germline ends. The CDR3 covers 14 residues. This CDR3 reads CASSPTRGPNEQYF. The CDR3 DNA sequence: TGTGCCAGCTCACCCACGAGGGGACCCAACGAGCAGTACTTC.

This clonotype was seen repeatedly, ten times or more. The chain combines TRBV6-6 with TRBJ2-2; 7 bases agree with TRBD2. V lost 0 bases to trimming and J lost 6 bases; unmatched junction nucleotides: 19. This CDR3 spans 20 amino acids. The germline CDR1 and CDR2 sequences are MNHNY and SVGAGI (reference sequence). This CDR3 is CASSYSPGIRFPAGAGELFF. CDR3 bases: TGTGCCAGCAGTTACTCCCCGGGAATCCGGTTCCCTGCGGGAGCCGGGGAGCTGTTTTTT.

A few counts support this clonotype. The chain is built from TRBV4-3 and TRBJ1-1; TRBD1 agrees at 10 bases. Germline CDR1 and CDR2: LGHNA and YSLEER. The CDR3 runs to 16 residues. V gave up 4 bases and J gave up 3 bases; unmatched junction bases: 8. The CDR3 region has the DNA TGCGCCAGCAGCCGCCGGGACAGGGGTCCCTACACTGAAGCTTTCTTT. This encodes CASSRRDRGPYTEAFF.

This clonotype was detected many times. This chain connects TRBV6-5 to TRBJ1-4, with unresolved D. V lost 2 bases to trimming and J lost 0 bases, with 13 bases between them. CDR3 length equals 17 residues. The germline V gene encodes CDR1 MNHEY and CDR2 SVGAGI. The CDR3 coding sequence is TGTGCCAGCAGTTACGCAAGACGGGGAGCAACTAATGAAAAACTGTTTTTT. This translates into CASSYARRGATNEKLFF.

The V call is TRBV28, the J call TRBJ2-2; D is undetermined. Germline assignment: CDR1 MDHEN and CDR2 SYDVKM. The CDR3 is 13 residues long. V lost 3 bases to trimming and J lost 4 bases, with 6 bases between them. CDR3 sequence (DNA): TGTGCCAGCAGTTTCCGGTCCACCGGGGAGCTGTTTTTT. Translation: CASSFRSTGELFF.

In this sample, this clonotype turned up many times. The chain couples TRBV12-3 or TRBV12-4 to TRBJ2-1; 10 bases map to TRBD2. V was pared by 4 bases and J by 7 bases, with 4 bases of the junction left unmatched. This CDR3 region has 14 residues. The CDR3 is CASSSSGSGNEQFF. In nucleotides, the CDR3 is TGTGCCAGCAGTTCTAGCGGGAGTGGTAATGAGCAGTTCTTC.

This clonotype was detected a few times. Likely a read error: the CDR3 ends without its conserved phenylalanine or tryptophan. The chain combines TRBV5-1 with TRBJ1-1, with 7 bases lining up with TRBD1. With 6 bases clipped from V and 7 bases from J, the junction kept 15 bases outside the gene matches. Germline CDR1 reads SGHRS; CDR2 reads YFSETQ. The CDR3 has 15 residues. CDR3 amino acids: CASTWGDRTVLEAFL. The CDR3 DNA follows: TGCGCCAGCACCTGGGGGGACAGAACAGTGCTTGAAGCTTTCCTT.

The chain carries TRBV5-4 and TRBJ2-1; 8 bases map to TRBD2. V lost 1 base and J lost 6; bases outside the gene matches: 3. Germline CDR1 is SGHNT and CDR2 is YYREEE (reference sequence). CDR3 length: 14 amino acids. This CDR3 reads CASSLPGTSNEQFF. DNA of the CDR3: TGTGCCAGCAGCTTGCCCGGGACTAGCAATGAGCAGTTCTTC.

This clonotype was seen repeatedly, ten times or more. This rearrangement joins TRBV27 to TRBJ2-1, with D hard to call. V was trimmed by 4 bases and J by 0 bases, leaving 10 bases between them. The CDR3 runs to 15 residues. Germline V gene data show CDR1 as MNHEY and CDR2 as SMNVEV (reference sequence). The CDR3 region is CASSSPTSSYNEQFF. In nucleotides, the CDR3 is TGTGCCAGCAGTTCACCCACCAGCTCCTACAATGAGCAGTTCTTC.

This clonotype was seen ten or more times. The chain uses TRBV5-1 and TRBJ2-3, with 11 bases that match TRBD1. V was clipped by 4 bases and J by 0 bases; unmatched bases: 16. Germline assignment: CDR1 SGHRS and CDR2 YFSETQ. The CDR3 extends over 20 amino acids. The CDR3 nucleotides are TGCGCCAGCAGCGGCGGGGGACAGGGGGACGAATCGGGTAGCACAGATACGCAGTATTTT. Amino acid sequence: CASSGGGQGDESGSTDTQYF.

As concerns this clonotype: This may arise from a read error, as a much more abundant clone is one base away. The genes are TRBV12-3 or TRBV12-4 and TRBJ2-2; no reliable D call. V was cut by 5 bases and J by 0 bases, with 7 bases left in between. There are 14 residues in the CDR3. CDR3 sequence (DNA): TGTGCCAGCAGTACCAGGACGAACACCGGGGAGCTGTTTTTT. Translated: CASSTRTNTGELFF.

This clonotype has only a few counts. V is TRBV29-1 and J is TRBJ2-7; D unclear. V lost 7 bases and J 6 bases, leaving 16 bases between the germline ends. The germline V gene has CDR1 SQVTM and CDR2 ANQGSEA. The CDR3 length is 12 residues. The CDR3 loop is CSAQGPLGEQYF. CDR3 in DNA: TGCAGCGCTCAAGGGCCTCTTGGCGAGCAGTACTTC.

There are many counts of this clonotype. V and J are TRBV2 and TRBJ2-5, with a weak D call TRBD2 (6 bases). Germline V gene lookup returns CDR1 SNHLY and CDR2 FYNNEI. This CDR3 is 14 amino acids long. Trimming shortened V by 2 bases and J by 4 bases, and 11 bases separated the two germline ends. This CDR3 reads CASSESGGIETQYF. The DNA of the CDR3 is TGTGCCAGCAGTGAAAGTGGAGGGATAGAGACCCAGTACTTC. Combining the CDR3 with reference TRBV2 and TRBJ2-5 gives the whole variable domain EPEVTQTPSHQVTQMGQEVILRCVPISNHLYFYWYRQILGQKVEFLVSFYNNEISEKSEIFDDQFSVERPDGSNFTLKIRSTKLEDSAMYFCASSESGGIETQYFGPGTRLLVL.